This is a list of T cell receptor beta chains from one sample in a study of cytomegalovirus exposure and HLA in healthy donors. Only in-frame clones appear in the TCRdb table, and some are missing; sequencing was by immunoSEQ multiplex PCR. The table lists 200,000 to 250,000 clones. The sequenced sample was PBMCs. Every receptor here comes from a girl aged 2 to 10 in good health and CMV-seropositive. Each CDR3 is given without its conserved first and last residue.

CDR3aa	v_gene
ASGSGRTTYEQY	TRBV28
ASGLLYEQF	TRBV19
ASSLITPGLAGANEQF	TRBV27
AWGHSNQPQH	TRBV30
ASSLRALYNEQF	TRBV28
ASSLGGPRSDTQY	TRBV7-2
ASITLLEVETYEQY	TRBV27
ASRVLIGGKHGYT	TRBV6-5
ATSQANTEAF	TRBV15
ASSQRTGRFTEAF	TRBV4-1
ASSVGTYNEQF	TRBV9
ASSGSFYEQY	TRBV19
ASSLTWNTEAF	TRBV7-7
ASSSPGANYGYT	TRBV25-1
ASNIGTANTEAF	TRBV19
ASSSGLAVSYEQY	TRBV27
SPGGPEAF	TRBV20-1
ASSLTGGHYGYT	TRBV5-1
ASSVGSAYYEQY	TRBV9
ASSSTPLIVGDTEAF	TRBV7-3
ASSEEVWPQH	TRBV28
ASAAGGSYNEQF	TRBV10-1
ASSSPGRGQTSNTGELF	TRBV9
ASSRRLQGVGGYT	TRBV2
AWKTEYEQY	TRBV30
ATMTRRDRGRGVAGELF	TRBV27
ASSQDGTGGYEQY	TRBV4-2
ASSVGTGRLDEQY	TRBV10-1
ATSRASGSWETQY	TRBV15
ASSRGTSVYNEQF	TRBV27
ASSLGETQQTQY	TRBV5-1
ASSLGVWGQGGGYT	TRBV11-2
AIRDNTGFTDTQY	TRBV10-3
ASSPVRLGYTGELF	TRBV5-4
ASSKREDPTYEQY	TRBV19
ASSTGQGGSPLH	TRBV28
ASRLSGGFTGNTIY	TRBV5-8
ASSRGLAGEETQY	TRBV9
ASTGQGGETQY	TRBV19
SVEVRQGMGYT	TRBV29-1
ASSEIMASGGSETQY	TRBV6-1
ASSLGQERNTDTQY	TRBV7-6
ASSRGAGYEQY	TRBV27
ASSISGYSYNEQF	TRBV19
SVPRPGLAGVGVEQF	TRBV29-1